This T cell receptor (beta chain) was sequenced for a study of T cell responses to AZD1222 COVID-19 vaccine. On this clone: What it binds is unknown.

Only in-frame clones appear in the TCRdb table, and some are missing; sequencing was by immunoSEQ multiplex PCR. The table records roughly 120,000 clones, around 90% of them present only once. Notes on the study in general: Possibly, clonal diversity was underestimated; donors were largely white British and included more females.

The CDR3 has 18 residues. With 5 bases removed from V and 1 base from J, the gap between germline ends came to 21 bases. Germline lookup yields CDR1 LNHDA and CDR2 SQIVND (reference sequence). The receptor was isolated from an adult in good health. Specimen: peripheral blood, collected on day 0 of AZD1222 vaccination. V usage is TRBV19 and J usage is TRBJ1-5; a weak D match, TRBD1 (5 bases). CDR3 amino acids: CASSSFLSGLVSNQPQHF. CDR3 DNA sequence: TGTGCCAGTAGTTCTTTCCTGTCGGGGCTGGTAAGCAATCAGCCCCAGCATTTT.